A selection of T cell receptor beta chains follows, all from one sample in a study of T-cell memory formation after mild COVID-19. Each CDR3 protein is one row after TCRdb ran MiXCR on the 5' RACE reads. The sample holds 150,000 to 200,000 distinct CDR3 sequences; roughly 31% are singletons and the top ten take more than 10%. The sequencing input was PBMCs or a T cell subset sorted from them (not recorded which). Receptor source: an adult woman who had mild COVID-19 (a few samples of this study predate the infection). Cell type and time point are not known. Each CDR3 is given without its conserved first and last residue. Each record gives: V gene, CDR3 protein.

v_gene: TRBV11-2; CDR3aa: ASSLEANNEQF
v_gene: TRBV4-2; CDR3aa: ASSQGAAPGETQY
v_gene: TRBV27; CDR3aa: ASSLSDRANSYEQY
v_gene: TRBV2; CDR3aa: ASRGEGSYNEQF
v_gene: TRBV7-9; CDR3aa: ASSPEGTYEQY
v_gene: TRBV4-1; CDR3aa: ASSQEGQGKNIQY
v_gene: TRBV5-8; CDR3aa: ASGQGGPQETQY
v_gene: TRBV5-4; CDR3aa: ASSSPGPGHNEQF
v_gene: TRBV4-3; CDR3aa: ASSQGGASYEQY
v_gene: TRBV4-1; CDR3aa: ASSQAEGETQY
v_gene: TRBV3-1; CDR3aa: ASSLPSGTGHYEQY
v_gene: TRBV11-2; CDR3aa: ASSLDGTSGYEQY
v_gene: TRBV6-6; CDR3aa: ASADLAGVRNEQF
v_gene: TRBV12-3/TRBV12-4; CDR3aa: ASSHLSGGEETQY
v_gene: TRBV20-1; CDR3aa: SAEGTSNSYEQY
v_gene: TRBV19; CDR3aa: ASSPTPVSEQY
v_gene: TRBV4-1; CDR3aa: ASSQDYRGRSPLH
v_gene: TRBV7-2; CDR3aa: ASSLVGLAGITGELF
v_gene: TRBV7-6; CDR3aa: ASSEMGASGANVLT
v_gene: TRBV5-1; CDR3aa: ASSLVPTGQGGVNEQF
v_gene: TRBV6-5; CDR3aa: ASSYIVNTEAF
v_gene: TRBV15; CDR3aa: ATPRRGDTGELF
v_gene: TRBV5-1; CDR3aa: ASHKPGQSYEQY
v_gene: TRBV3-1; CDR3aa: ASSSRKGNTEAF
v_gene: TRBV7-9; CDR3aa: ASSYSGDSYEQY
v_gene: TRBV6-5; CDR3aa: ASIPPGAVRTEAF
v_gene: TRBV20-1; CDR3aa: SARSRTYEQY
v_gene: TRBV20-1; CDR3aa: SASWRVNYGYT
v_gene: TRBV7-6; CDR3aa: ASSGRTVTGDTQY
v_gene: TRBV7-9; CDR3aa: ASSSGNNYGYT
v_gene: TRBV20-1; CDR3aa: SAPTTSVRGAHSRTEAF
v_gene: TRBV7-9; CDR3aa: ASSPPMGNEQF
v_gene: TRBV9; CDR3aa: ASSGGQGVYGYT
v_gene: TRBV12-3/TRBV12-4; CDR3aa: ASSDWRNTGELF
v_gene: TRBV7-9; CDR3aa: ASTSRALYNEQF
v_gene: TRBV27; CDR3aa: ASSLGGNYGYT
v_gene: TRBV19; CDR3aa: ASSIGVKDTKGNTGELF
v_gene: TRBV7-2; CDR3aa: ASSPLEGTSYNEQF
v_gene: TRBV20-1; CDR3aa: SARSGTGVSYEQY
v_gene: TRBV12-3/TRBV12-4; CDR3aa: ASSQGTGDNEQF
v_gene: TRBV5-1; CDR3aa: ASSPGTGYGEQY
v_gene: TRBV6-1; CDR3aa: ASSEAGTGRGYT
v_gene: TRBV29-1; CDR3aa: SVESYEQGNYGYT
v_gene: TRBV20-1; CDR3aa: SALVGQGNTEAF